This entry features one TCR beta chain sequence. Germline values: CDR1 MNHEY, CDR2 SMNVEV (reference sequence). The CDR3 sequence is 16 residues long. Some clones are missing from TCRdb's copy, which holds only in-frame ones; the method was immunoSEQ multiplex PCR. The table records over 80,000 clones, roughly four fifths of them present only once. These data belong to a study of glioma-infiltrating T cells after dendritic cell vaccination. Study background: Patients had newly diagnosed or recurrent glioblastoma and received dendritic cell vaccines.

Time point here: after dendritic cell vaccination, including at tumor progression/relapse. Selection required adequate fresh-frozen tumor tissue plus more than two years' survival data. None of the glioblastoma patients had an isocitrate dehydrogenase mutation. Here the sequenced sample was blood, taken after dendritic cell vaccination. The source of this sequence is a human donor with glioblastoma. The chain combines TRBV27 with TRBJ2-5; 8 nucleotides align to TRBD2. The J call may not be correct, given that the DNA end is closer to TRBJ2-7. CDR3 sequence reads: CASSLWRGVVGYEQYF. In DNA form, the CDR3 reads TGTGCCAGCAGTTTATGGCGGGGGGTAGTGGGCTACGAGCAGTACTTC.